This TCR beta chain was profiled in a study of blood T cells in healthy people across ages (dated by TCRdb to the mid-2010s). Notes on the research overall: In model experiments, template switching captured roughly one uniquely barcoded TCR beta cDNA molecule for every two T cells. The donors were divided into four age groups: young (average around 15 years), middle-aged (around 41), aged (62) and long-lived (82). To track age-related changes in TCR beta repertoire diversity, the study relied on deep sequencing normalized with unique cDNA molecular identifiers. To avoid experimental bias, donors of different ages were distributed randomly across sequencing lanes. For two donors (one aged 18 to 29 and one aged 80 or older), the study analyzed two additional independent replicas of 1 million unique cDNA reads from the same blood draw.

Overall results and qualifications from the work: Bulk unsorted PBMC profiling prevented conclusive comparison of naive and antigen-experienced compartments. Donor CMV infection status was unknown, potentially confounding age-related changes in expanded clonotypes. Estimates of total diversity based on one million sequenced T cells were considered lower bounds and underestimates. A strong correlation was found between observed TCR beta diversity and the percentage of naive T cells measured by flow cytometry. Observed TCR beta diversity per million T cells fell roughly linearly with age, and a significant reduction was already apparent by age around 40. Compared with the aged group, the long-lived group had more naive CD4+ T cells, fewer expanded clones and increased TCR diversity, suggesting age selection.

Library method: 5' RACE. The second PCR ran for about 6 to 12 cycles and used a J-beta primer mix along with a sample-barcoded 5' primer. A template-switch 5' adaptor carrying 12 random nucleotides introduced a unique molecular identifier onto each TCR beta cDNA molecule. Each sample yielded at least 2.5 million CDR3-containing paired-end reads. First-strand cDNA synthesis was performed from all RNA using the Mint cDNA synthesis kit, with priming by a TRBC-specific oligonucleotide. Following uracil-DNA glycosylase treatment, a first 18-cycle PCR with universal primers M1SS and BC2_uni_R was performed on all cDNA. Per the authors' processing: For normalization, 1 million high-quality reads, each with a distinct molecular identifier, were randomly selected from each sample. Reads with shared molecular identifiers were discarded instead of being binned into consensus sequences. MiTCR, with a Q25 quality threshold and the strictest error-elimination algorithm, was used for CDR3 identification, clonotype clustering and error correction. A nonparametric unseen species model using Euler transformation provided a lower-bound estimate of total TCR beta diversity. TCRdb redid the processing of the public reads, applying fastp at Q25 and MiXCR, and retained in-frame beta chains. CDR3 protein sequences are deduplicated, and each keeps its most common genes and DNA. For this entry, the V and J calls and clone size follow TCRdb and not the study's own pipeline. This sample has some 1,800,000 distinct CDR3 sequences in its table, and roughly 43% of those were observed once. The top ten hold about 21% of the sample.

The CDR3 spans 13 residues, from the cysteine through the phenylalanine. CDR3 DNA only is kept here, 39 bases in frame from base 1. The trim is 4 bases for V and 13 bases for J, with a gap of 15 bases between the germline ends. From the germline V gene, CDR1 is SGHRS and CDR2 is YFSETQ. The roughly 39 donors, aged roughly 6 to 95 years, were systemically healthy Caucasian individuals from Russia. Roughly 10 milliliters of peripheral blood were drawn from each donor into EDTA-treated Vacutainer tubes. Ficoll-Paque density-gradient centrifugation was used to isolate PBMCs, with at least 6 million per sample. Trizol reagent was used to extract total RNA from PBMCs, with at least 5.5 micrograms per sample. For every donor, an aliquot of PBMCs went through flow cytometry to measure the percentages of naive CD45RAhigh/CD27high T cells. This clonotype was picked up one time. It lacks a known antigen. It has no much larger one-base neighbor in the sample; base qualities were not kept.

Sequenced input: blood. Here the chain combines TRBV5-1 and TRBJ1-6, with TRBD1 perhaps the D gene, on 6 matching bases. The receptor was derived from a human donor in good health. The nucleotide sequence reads TGCGCCAGCAGCGTACAGGGATTTGCTCCCCTCCACTTT. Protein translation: CASSVQGFAPLHF.